One sample yielded the 6 T cell receptor beta chains listed below, sequenced in a study of T-cell reconstitution after alpha-beta-depleted transplantation in children. Library preparation (for TCRbeta) was performed with unique molecular identifiers. TCRdb called the PCR reads again in MiXCR, with one record for every CDR3 protein. The sample comprises around 400,000 distinct CDR3 sequences, approximately 10% of which are singletons, and roughly 6% rests with the top ten. The material was PBMCs from the stem cell graft donor, obtained from the stem cell graft. The receptors shown here come from a human donor who donated a stem cell graft to a child with acute myeloid leukemia.

This clonotype has a count of ten or more. The J gene is TRBJ2-1, the V gene TRBV7-9, with a tentative D call TRBD2 (5 bases). This CDR3 contains 17 residues. Trimming took off 3 bases at V and 0 bases at J, with 15 bases between the two ends. The germline V gene encodes CDR1 SEHNR and CDR2 FQNEAQ (reference sequence). The CDR3 nucleotides read TGTGCCAGCAGCTTGTGGAGGACGAGTAGCTCCTACAATGAGCAGTTCTTC. Protein sequence: CASSLWRTSSSYNEQFF.

The sample holds many counts of this clonotype. Written as DNA, the CDR3 is TGTGCCAGCAGCTTCGCGGGACAGGTCTCTGGAAACACCATATATTTT. Translation gives CASSFAGQVSGNTIYF. The chain carries TRBV7-2 and TRBJ1-3; 8 bases line up with TRBD1. The V gene end was trimmed by 3 bases and the J gene end by 0 bases; junction bases not matched to a gene: 4. Germline values: CDR1 SGHTA, CDR2 FQGNSA. This CDR3 region has 16 residues. The variable domain in full, completed from reference TRBV7-2 and TRBJ1-3, reads GAGVSQSPSNKVTEKGKDVELRCDPISGHTALYWYRQSLGQGLEFLIYFQGNSAPDKSGLPSDRFSAERTGGSVSTLTIQRTQQEDSAVYLCASSFAGQVSGNTIYFGEGSWLTVV.

The chain carries TRBV5-1 and TRBJ2-7, with TRBD2 matching over 9 bases. The CDR3 covers 18 residues. J gave up 0 bases and V 3 bases, and 13 bases lay outside the gene matches. The germline V gene encodes CDR1 SGHRS and CDR2 YFSETQ. The CDR3 region is CASSSAGGSLGYSYEQYF. DNA for the CDR3: TGCGCCAGCAGCTCTGCGGGAGGGTCTTTAGGCTACTCCTACGAGCAGTACTTC.

This clonotype was seen more than once but under ten times. This chain connects TRBV6-1 to TRBJ2-1; TRBD2 matches at 10 bases. Germline V gene data show CDR1 as MNHNS and CDR2 as SASEGT. V lost 7 bases, J lost 4 bases, and 4 bases stayed unmatched. The CDR3 extends over 14 amino acids. The CDR3 region is CASIGTSAYNEQFF. The DNA for the CDR3 is TGTGCCAGCATCGGGACTAGCGCTTACAATGAGCAGTTCTTC.

The chain uses TRBV6-5 and TRBJ2-3; 7 bases are shared with TRBD2. CDR1 MNHEY and CDR2 SVGAGI come from the germline V gene. The ends lost 6 bases at V and 5 bases at J; junction bases unmatched: 2. The CDR3 runs to 12 residues. CDR3 residues: CASSREGDTQYF. Here the CDR3 DNA reads TGTGCCAGCAGCAGGGAGGGAGATACGCAGTATTTT.

The V call is TRBV6-5, the J call TRBJ2-5; maybe TRBD2 (6 bases). CDR3 size: 15 residues. Looked up from germline, CDR1 is MNHEY and CDR2 is SVGAGI. Trimming took off 6 bases at V and 5 bases at J, with 19 bases between the two ends. CDR3 in DNA: TGTGCCAGCAGCACCCGGGGGAGATATAGGGAGACCCAGTACTTC. Encoded protein: CASSTRGRYRETQYF.